This record covers a single T cell receptor beta chain. Antigen: not known. Only in-frame clones appear in the TCRdb table, and some are missing; sequencing was by immunoSEQ multiplex PCR. The repertoire holds around 30,000 clones, with 84% as singletons. The sample belongs to a study of PD-L1 blockade in urothelial cancer. Across the whole study: The patients first took atezolizumab in 2014, receiving 1,200 mg intravenously every 3 weeks. Each patient had 0 to 3 earlier chemotherapy regimens. Study-level points and caveats: Pretreatment peripheral blood TCR clonality that fell below the median predicted better survival among the patients studied.

Indicated time point: peripheral blood 6 weeks after treatment start. The CDR3 runs 13 residues. Germline V lookup: CDR1 SEHNR, CDR2 FQNEAQ (reference sequence). J lost 2 bases, V lost 5 bases, and 2 bases had no gene match. The sequence was obtained from a man between 65 and 85 years old with urothelial cancer. Sequences were derived from PBMCs, sampled around atezolizumab (anti-PD-L1) treatment. The V call is TRBV7-9, the J call TRBJ1-2; 7 nucleotides agree with TRBD1. CDR3 DNA: TGTGCCAGCAGCATACAGGGGAACTATGGCTACACCTTC. Translated, it gives CASSIQGNYGYTF.